Reported below is one TCR beta chain. What antigen it recognizes has not been identified. No much larger clone is present one base from it, and per-base qualities are unavailable. The trim is 2 bases for V and 6 bases for J, with a gap of 8 bases between the germline ends. The CDR3, from cysteine to phenylalanine, totals 13 residues. This entry keeps only the CDR3 DNA: 39 bases, framed from base 1. The germline V gene (reference sequence) gives CDR1 as LNHNV and CDR2 as YYDKDF. The sample originates from a study of blood T cell repertoires in COVID-19 (dated by TCRdb to the early 2020s). Broadly, across the study: Samples covering the acute and convalescent phases of COVID-19 were provided by collaborators in the United States, Italy and Spain. The prospective study material was composed of cDNA or gDNA derived from T cells, B-cell-depleted T cells, or PBMCs. Subjects who had been exposed to COVID-19, were actively infected with it, or had recovered from it provided the deeply sampled blood TCRbeta repertoires that made up the dataset. The repertoires were released in a freely available public database meant as a resource for research on the immune response to SARS-CoV-2. Samples were obtained from the ongoing ImmuneRACE study (first 160 participants) and from about 1,300 subjects provided by 6 global collaborators. A de-identified subject ID, COVID-19 status, age in years and sex were almost always included in the sample metadata. Where available, HLA class I and class II types were taken from metadata supplied by the sample provider and were not determined by assay-based typing.

TCRbeta CDR3 regions were amplified from genomic DNA by means of the immunoSEQ Assay, a bias-controlled multiplex PCR. Processing in the source paper ran as follows. The number of nucleated cells in each sample was estimated by amplification of reference gene primers within the assay. Sequence reads were collapsed and filtered to measure the absolute abundance of every unique TCRbeta CDR3 rearrangement. Productive Simpson clonality was computed per sample as the square root of Simpson's diversity index over productive rearrangements. TCRdb provides this immuneACCESS table in a form limited to in-frame rearrangements. Some clones are lacking; in checked studies, under half of them reflect an unresolved V gene, and why the rest are absent is not known. V, J and clone size derive from that table, while D and trimming were established from the DNA sequence. The sample table lists more than 200,000 clones, about 88% of them with a count of one. Roughly 4.9% of the sample is taken by the ten largest.

Broad study findings and their caveats: How much clinical and demographic metadata was included differed by source and by participant, and the metadata was provided uncurated.

One collaborating source in Seattle enrolled patients while the patients were actively infected and followed the patients over time throughout the course of disease. Each collaborating institution followed its own protocols to collect whole blood in K2EDTA tubes. For TCRbeta analysis, collaborators shipped samples in one of three forms: frozen whole blood, isolated PBMCs, or DNA extracted from either of those sample types. This TCR came from a woman aged 55-75 years with COVID-19, enrolled during active disease. In this chain, TRBV15 is recombined with TRBJ2-1; the D gene is unclear. Sequenced input: peripheral blood. CDR3 sequence: CATSRQRGNEQFF. The nucleotide sequence reads as follows: TGTGCCACCAGCAGACAGCGTGGCAATGAGCAGTTCTTC.